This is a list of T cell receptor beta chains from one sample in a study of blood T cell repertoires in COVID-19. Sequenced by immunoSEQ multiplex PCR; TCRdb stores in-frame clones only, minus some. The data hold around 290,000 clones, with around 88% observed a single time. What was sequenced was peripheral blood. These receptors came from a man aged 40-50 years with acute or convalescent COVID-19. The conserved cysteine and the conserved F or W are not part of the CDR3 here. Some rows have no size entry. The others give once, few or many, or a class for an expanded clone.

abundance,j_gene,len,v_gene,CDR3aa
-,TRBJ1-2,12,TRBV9,ASSVVGGAYGYT
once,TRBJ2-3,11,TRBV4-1,ASSPRQGDTQY
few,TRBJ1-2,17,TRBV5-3,ARSLKALTPQGGDYGYT
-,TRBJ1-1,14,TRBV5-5,ASSLRPNRGNTEAF
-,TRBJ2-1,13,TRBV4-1,ASSQDQGGGSEQF
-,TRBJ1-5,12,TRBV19,ASSIARDYQPQH
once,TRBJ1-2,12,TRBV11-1,ASSGRDGDYGYT
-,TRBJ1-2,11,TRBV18,ASSPMAGEGYT
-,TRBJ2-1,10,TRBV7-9,ASSLRDFQEF
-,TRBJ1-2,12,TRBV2,ASSTGTGSYGYT
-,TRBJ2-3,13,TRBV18,ASSPPLYSTDTQY
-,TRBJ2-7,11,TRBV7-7,ASSLNTGQQQY
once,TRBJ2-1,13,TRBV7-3,ASSRDSSSYNEQF
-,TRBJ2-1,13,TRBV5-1,ASSPRGYPNNEQF
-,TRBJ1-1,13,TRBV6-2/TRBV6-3,ASSYETLGATEAF
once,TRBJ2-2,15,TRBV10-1,ASSGSPGQGNTGELF
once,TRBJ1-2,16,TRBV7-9,ASSLFPPRQGGNYGYT
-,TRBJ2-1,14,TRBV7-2,ASSLSTSGGFWEQF
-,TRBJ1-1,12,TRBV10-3,AIKRSEGVTEAF
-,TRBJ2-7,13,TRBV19,ASSDTGTPLSGQY
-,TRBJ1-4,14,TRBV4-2,ASSQGAQPSNEKLF
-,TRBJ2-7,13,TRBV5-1,ASSPGLAGPYEQY
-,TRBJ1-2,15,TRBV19,ASSLPTMSTQANGYT
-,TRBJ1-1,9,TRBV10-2,ATNRGTEAF
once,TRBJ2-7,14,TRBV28,ASSPPGRGRDREQY
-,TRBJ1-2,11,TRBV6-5,ASSPDRVVSST
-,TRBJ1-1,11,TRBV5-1,ASSLGTGVTGF
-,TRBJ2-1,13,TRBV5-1,ASSPSGGEGNEQF
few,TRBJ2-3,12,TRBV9,ASSRMRSTDTQY
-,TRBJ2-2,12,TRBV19,ASRGLKNTGELF
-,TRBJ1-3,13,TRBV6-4,ASSEQPFSGNTIY
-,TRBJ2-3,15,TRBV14,ASSPGTSGEPRDTQY
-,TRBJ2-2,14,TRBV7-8,ASSLGQGPNTGELF
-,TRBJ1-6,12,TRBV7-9,ASSLGRPNSPLH
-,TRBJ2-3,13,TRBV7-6,ASSPAGLAADTQY
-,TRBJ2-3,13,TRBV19,ASSLLAGNTDTQY
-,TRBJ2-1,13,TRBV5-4,ASSLNRPGGNEQF
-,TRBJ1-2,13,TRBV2,ASSRDRGNLGGYT
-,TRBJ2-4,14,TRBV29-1,SAQGGEGIPKNIQY
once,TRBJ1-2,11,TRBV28,ASSTTGGGGYT
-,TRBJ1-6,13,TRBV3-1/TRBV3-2,ASSQSRVKGAPLH
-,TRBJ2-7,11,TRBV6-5,ASNPRGFYEQY
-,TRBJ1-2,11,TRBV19,ASTPTGRNGYT
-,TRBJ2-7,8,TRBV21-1,AGLAREQY
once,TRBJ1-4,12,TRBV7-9,ASSLEQINEKLF
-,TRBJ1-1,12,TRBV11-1,ASSLTGDGTEAF
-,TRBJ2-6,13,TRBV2,ASRSQLGGANVLT
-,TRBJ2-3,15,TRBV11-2,ASTMGTSGGRTDTQY
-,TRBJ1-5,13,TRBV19,ASSPSGQPYQPQH
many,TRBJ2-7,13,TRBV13,ASSFMRQSSYEQY
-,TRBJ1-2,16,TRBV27,ASSSKPANRGSAYGYT
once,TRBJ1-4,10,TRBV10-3,AIGRGDEKLF